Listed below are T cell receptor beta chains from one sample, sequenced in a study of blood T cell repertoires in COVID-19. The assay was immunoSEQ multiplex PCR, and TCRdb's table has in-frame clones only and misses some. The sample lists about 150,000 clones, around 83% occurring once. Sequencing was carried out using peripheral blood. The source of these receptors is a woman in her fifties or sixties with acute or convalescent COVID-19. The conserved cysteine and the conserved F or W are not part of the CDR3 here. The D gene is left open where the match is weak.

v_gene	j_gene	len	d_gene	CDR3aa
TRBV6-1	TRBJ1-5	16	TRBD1	ASSDRAGGNFGNQPQH
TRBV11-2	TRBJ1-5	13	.	ASSLGGGSYQPQH
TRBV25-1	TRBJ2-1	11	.	ASSDSPYNEQF
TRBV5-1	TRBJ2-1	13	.	ASRLADGPYNEQF
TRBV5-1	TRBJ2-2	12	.	ASSGSTVVGELF
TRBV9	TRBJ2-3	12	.	ASSVARGTDTQY
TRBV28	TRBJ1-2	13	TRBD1	ASSLGTGGRYGYT
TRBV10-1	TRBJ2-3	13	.	ASSEDRSLTDTQY
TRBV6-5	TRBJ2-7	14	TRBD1	ASSLTGAPSSYEQY
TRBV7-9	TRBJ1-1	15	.	ASSQAPGVGVSTEAF
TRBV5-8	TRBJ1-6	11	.	ASSLTPGSPLH
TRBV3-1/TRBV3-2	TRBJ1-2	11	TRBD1	ASGETGVGGYT
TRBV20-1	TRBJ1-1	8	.	SARFRGAF
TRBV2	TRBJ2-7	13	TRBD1	ASSDPTGVSYEQY
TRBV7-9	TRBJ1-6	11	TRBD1	AIPGQGVSPLH
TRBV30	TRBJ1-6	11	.	AWSRRGDSPLH
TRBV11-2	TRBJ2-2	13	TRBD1	ASSQTGENTGELF
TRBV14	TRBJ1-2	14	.	ASSQDWSNTNYGYT
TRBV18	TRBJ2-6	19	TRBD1	ASSPQVRGTGGQSGANVLT
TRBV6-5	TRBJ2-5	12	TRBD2	ASSLSGGQETQY
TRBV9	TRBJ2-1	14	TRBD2	ASRPSGGMGREEQF
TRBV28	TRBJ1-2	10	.	ASRGAGHGYT
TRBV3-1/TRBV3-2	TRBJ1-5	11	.	ASSGQTNQPQH
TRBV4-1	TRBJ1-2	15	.	ASSQGRSRGRFHGYT
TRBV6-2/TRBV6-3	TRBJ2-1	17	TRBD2	ASSYFQAASGARRNEQF
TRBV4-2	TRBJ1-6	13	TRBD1	ASSQVGGNNSPLH
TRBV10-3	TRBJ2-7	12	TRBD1	AINPGQGGYEQY
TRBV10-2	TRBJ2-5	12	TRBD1	ASRTGGEVETQY
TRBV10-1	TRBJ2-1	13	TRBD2	ASSFTSGDYNEQF
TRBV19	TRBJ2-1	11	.	ASSKKGYNEQF
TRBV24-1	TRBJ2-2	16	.	ATSEPSRTRTNTGELF
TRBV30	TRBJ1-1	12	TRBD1	AWSLGTGNTEAF
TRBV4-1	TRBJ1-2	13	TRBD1	ASSQEQGTDNGYT
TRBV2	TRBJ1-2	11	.	ASSANSGYGYT
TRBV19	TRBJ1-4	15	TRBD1	ASGLDRASVWDEKLF
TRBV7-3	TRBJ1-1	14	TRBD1	ASSSQPGTGGTEAF
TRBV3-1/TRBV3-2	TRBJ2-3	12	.	ASSQRRDTDTQY
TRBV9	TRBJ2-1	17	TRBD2	ASSLEDGSGGAFYNEQF
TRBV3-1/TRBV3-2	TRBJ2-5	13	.	ASSQQGGQGGTQY
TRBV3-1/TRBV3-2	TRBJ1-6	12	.	ASSQEARGSPLH
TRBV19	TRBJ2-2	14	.	ASSILATRNTGELF
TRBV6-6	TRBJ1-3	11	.	ASTSFSGNTIY
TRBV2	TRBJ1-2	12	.	ASTGLGGGYGYT
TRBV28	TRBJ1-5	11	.	ASRRTGNQPQH
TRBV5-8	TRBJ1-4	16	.	ASSLGLSKTATNEKLF
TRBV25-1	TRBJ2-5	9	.	ASKAGETQY
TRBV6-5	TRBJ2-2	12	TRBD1	ATRTGGITGELF